Following are 13 T cell receptor beta chains from one sample sequenced in a study of blood T cell repertoires in COVID-19. Using immunoSEQ multiplex PCR, the repertoire was profiled, and TCRdb retains in-frame clones only, with some absent. The repertoire has 200,000 or so clones, roughly 85% of them found once; the top ten carry about 5%. The sequenced sample was peripheral blood. These receptors were collected from a woman younger than 45 with acute or convalescent COVID-19.

For the CDR3, the DNA is TGTGCCTGGGGAGCCAGTACAGACGAAAAACTGTTTTTT. It translates to CAWGASTDEKLFF. V gene TRBV30 combines with J gene TRBJ1-4, with unresolved D. V shed 5 bases and J shed 8 bases, with 15 bases lying between them. CDR3 length: 13 residues. Looked up from germline, CDR1 is GTSNPN and CDR2 is SVGIG (reference sequence).

This chain uses TRBV6-5 with TRBJ1-1; D is uncertain. The CDR3 spans 15 residues. The germline V gene encodes CDR1 MNHEY and CDR2 SVGAGI. Trimming cost V 4 bases and J 6 bases, with 18 bases left between them. CDR3: CASSSGVLRRAEAFF. Written as DNA, the CDR3 is TGTGCCAGCAGTTCCGGAGTACTACGGCGGGCTGAAGCTTTCTTT.

V is TRBV4-1 and J is TRBJ2-5; 7 nucleotides line up with TRBD2. The length of the CDR3 is 15 residues. V lost 3 bases and J lost 4; bases outside the gene matches: 8. Germline V gives CDR1 MGHRA, CDR2 YSYEKL. CDR3 DNA: TGCGCCAGCAGCCATCGTCAAACGGGAGGAGAGACCCAGTACTTC. This gives the protein CASSHRQTGGETQYF.

With regard to this clone: This sample includes further DNA sequences coding for the same CDR3. The V and J genes are TRBV27 and TRBJ1-3, with D possibly matching TRBD1 (5 bases). Trimming cost V 8 bases and J 0 bases, with 8 bases left between them. The CDR3 sequence is 13 residues long. Germline V gene lookup returns CDR1 MNHEY and CDR2 SMNVEV (reference sequence). The DNA for the CDR3 is TGTGCCAGCCGGGGGTCCTCTGGAAACACCATATATTTT. It yields the protein CASRGSSGNTIYF.

J is TRBJ2-7 and V is TRBV19; 10 bases line up with TRBD2. With 3 bases clipped from V and 3 bases from J, the junction kept 5 bases outside the gene matches. Looked up from germline, CDR1 is LNHDA and CDR2 is SQIVND (reference sequence). The CDR3 length is 15 residues. CDR3 sequence reads: CASSIVLAGDYEQYF. The CDR3 DNA is TGTGCCAGTAGTATCGTCCTAGCGGGAGACTACGAGCAGTACTTC.

The rearrangement joins TRBV3-1 (or the pseudogene TRBV3-2) to TRBJ2-3; no firm D call. Trimming removed 1 base at V and 2 bases at J, with 13 bases between. This CDR3 comprises 16 residues. The germline V gene has CDR1 LGHDT and CDR2 YNNKEL (reference sequence). CDR3 in DNA: TGTGCCAGCAGCCAAGGAGTTAAGCTGAACACAGATACGCAGTATTTT. Translating it yields CASSQGVKLNTDTQYF.

The chain has TRBV27 and TRBJ2-7; TRBD2 is a possible D gene (6 bases). This CDR3 comprises 16 residues. V lost 6 bases and J lost 3, with 21 bases in between. Germline CDR1 is MNHEY and CDR2 is SMNVEV (reference sequence). CDR3 sequence (DNA): TGTGCCAGCAGGTTGACCTCAGGTTGGGGGGTCTACGAGCAGTACTTC. As protein: CASRLTSGWGVYEQYF.

The chain is built from TRBV28 and TRBJ2-2; TRBD1 aligns across 8 bases. The CDR3 contains 15 residues. Unmatched junction bases numbered 7, after V lost 5 bases and J lost 5 bases. Germline V gives CDR1 MDHEN, CDR2 SYDVKM. The CDR3 sequence: CASSPRWTGTGELFF. The CDR3 DNA reads as TGTGCCAGCAGTCCAAGGTGGACAGGGACCGGGGAGCTGTTTTTT.

V usage is TRBV11-1 and J usage is TRBJ2-2, with D uncertain. Germline values: CDR1 SGHAT, CDR2 FQDESV (reference sequence). This CDR3 has 12 residues. V was cut by 5 bases and J by 10 bases, with 11 bases left in between. CDR3 sequence reads: CASSPEFEELFF. CDR3 in DNA: TGTGCCAGCAGCCCTGAGTTCGAGGAGCTGTTTTTT. The full variable domain, in which reference TRBV11-1 and TRBJ2-2 provide the parts outside the CDR3, is EAEVAQSPRYKITEKSQAVAFWCDPISGHATLYWYRQILGQGPELLVQFQDESVVDDSQLPKDRFSAERLKGVDSTLKIQPAELGDSAMYLCASSPEFEELFFGEGSRLTVL.

This clone was observed a handful of times. CDR3 in DNA: TGTGCCAGCAGCGTAGGGCTAGCGGAAGAGGGAGATACGCAGTATTTT. This codes for CASSVGLAEEGDTQYF. The chain carries TRBV9 and TRBJ2-3; 7 nucleotides line up with TRBD2. The CDR3 loop spans 16 amino acids. Germline CDR1 and CDR2: SGDLS and YYNGEE. V dropped 0 bases and J dropped 5; count of bases not matched to a gene: 9.

This chain connects TRBV6-2 or TRBV6-3 to TRBJ2-7; D is uncertain. The CDR3 has 11 amino acids. Germline V CDR1 and CDR2: MNHEY, SVGEGT. V was shortened by 5 bases and J by 1 base, with 3 bases between the two germline ends. CDR3 sequence reads: CASSTSYEQYF. CDR3 nucleotides: TGTGCCAGCAGTACTTCCTACGAGCAGTACTTC.

The chain combines TRBV12-3 or TRBV12-4 with TRBJ1-5; D is unresolved. The CDR3 is 12 residues long. Trimming removed 7 bases at V and 3 bases at J, with 7 bases between. CDR3 protein: CASNLNNQPQHF. The DNA of the CDR3 is TGTGCCAGCAATCTAAACAATCAGCCCCAGCATTTT.

As concerns this clone: A junction boundary mismatches the germline segment, possibly from a read error. This chain links TRBV7-2 with TRBJ1-4; weak D call: TRBD1 (6 bases). CDR3 length: 12 residues. CDR1 and CDR2 from the germline V gene are SGHTA and FQGNSA. The CDR3 nucleotides read TGTGCCAGCAGCGACTTGACAGGCCATTACCGTTTT. Amino acids: CASSDLTGHYRF.